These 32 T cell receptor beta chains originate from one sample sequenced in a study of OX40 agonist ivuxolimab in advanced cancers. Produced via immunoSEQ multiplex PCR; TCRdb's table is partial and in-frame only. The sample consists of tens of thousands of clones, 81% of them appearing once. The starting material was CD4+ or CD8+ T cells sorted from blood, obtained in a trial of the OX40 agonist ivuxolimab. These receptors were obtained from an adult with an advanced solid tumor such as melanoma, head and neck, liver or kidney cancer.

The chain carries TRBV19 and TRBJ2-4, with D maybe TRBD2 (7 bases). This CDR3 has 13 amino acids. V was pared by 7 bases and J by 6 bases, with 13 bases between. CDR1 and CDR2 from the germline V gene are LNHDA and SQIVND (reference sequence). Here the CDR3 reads CASNPGGVNIQYF. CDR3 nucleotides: TGTGCCAGTAATCCGGGGGGCGTAAACATTCAGTACTTC. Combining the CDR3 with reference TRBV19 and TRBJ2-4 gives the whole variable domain DGGITQSPKYLFRKEGQNVTLSCEQNLNHDAMYWYRQDPGQGLRLIYYSQIVNDFQKGDIAEGYSVSREKKESFPLTVTSAQKNPTAFYLCASNPGGVNIQYFGAGTRLSVL.

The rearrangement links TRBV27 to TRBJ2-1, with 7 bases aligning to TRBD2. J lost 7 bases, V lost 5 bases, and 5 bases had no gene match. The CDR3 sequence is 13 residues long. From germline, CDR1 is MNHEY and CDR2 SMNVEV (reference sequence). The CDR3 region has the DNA TGTGCCAGCAGTAGGGACTACGCGAATGAGCAGTTCTTC. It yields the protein CASSRDYANEQFF.

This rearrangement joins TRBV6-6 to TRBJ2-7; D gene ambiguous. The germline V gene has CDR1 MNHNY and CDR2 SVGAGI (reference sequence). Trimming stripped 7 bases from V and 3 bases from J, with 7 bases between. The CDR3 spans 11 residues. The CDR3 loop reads CASMISYEQYF. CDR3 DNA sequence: TGTGCCAGCATGATTAGCTACGAGCAGTACTTC.

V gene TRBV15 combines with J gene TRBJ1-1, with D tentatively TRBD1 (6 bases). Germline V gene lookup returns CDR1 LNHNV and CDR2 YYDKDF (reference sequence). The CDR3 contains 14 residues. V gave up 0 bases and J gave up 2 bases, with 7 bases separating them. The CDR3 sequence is CATSREGGNTEAFF. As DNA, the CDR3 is TGTGCCACCAGCAGAGAAGGGGGAAACACTGAAGCTTTCTTT. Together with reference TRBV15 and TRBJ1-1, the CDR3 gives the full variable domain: DAMVIQNPRYQVTQFGKPVTLSCSQTLNHNVMYWYQQKSSQAPKLLFHYYDKDFNNEADTPDNFQSRRPNTSFCFLDIRSPGLGDTAMYLCATSREGGNTEAFFGQGTRLTVV.

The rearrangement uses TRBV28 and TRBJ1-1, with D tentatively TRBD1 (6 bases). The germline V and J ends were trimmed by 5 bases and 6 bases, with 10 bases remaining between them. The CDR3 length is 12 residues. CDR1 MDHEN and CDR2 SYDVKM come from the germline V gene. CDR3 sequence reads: CASSAQGAEAFF. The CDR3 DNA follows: TGTGCCAGCAGTGCACAGGGTGCTGAAGCTTTCTTT.

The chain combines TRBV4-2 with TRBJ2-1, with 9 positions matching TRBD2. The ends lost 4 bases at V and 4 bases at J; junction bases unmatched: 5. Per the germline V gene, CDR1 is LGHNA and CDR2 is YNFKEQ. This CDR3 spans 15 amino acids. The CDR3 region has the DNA TGTGCCAGCAGCCCGGAGACTAGCGGTTACAATGAGCAGTTCTTC. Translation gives CASSPETSGYNEQFF.

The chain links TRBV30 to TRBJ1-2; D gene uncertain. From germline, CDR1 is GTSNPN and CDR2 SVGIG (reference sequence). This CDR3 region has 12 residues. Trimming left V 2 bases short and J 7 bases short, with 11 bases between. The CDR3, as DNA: TGTGCCTGGAGTCCGGACGTTCCTGGCTACACCTTC. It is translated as CAWSPDVPGYTF.

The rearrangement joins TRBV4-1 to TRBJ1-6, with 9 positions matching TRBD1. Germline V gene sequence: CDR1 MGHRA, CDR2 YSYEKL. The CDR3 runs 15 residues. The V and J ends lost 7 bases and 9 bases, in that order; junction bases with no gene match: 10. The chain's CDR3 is CASTQGADRGSPLHF. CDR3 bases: TGCGCCAGCACACAGGGGGCTGATAGAGGTTCACCCCTCCACTTT.

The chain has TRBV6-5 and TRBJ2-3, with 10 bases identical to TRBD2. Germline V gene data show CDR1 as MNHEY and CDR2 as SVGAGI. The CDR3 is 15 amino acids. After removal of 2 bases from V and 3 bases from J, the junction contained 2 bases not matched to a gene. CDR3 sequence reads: CASSYLAGVTDTQYF. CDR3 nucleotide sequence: TGTGCCAGCAGTTACCTAGCGGGAGTAACAGATACGCAGTATTTT.

CDR3 amino acids: CASSILSGRAVHEQFF. In DNA, the CDR3 is TGTGCCAGTAGTATACTTAGCGGGAGGGCCGTGCATGAGCAGTTCTTC. J is TRBJ2-1 and V is TRBV19; 11 nucleotides line up with TRBD2. The CDR3 is 16 amino acids. Trimming cost V 2 bases and J 8 bases; bases outside gene matches: 8. The germline V gene encodes CDR1 LNHDA and CDR2 SQIVND (reference sequence).

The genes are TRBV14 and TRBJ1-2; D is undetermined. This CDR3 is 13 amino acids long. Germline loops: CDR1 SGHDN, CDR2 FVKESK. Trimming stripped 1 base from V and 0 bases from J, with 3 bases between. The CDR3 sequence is CASSQAANYGYTF. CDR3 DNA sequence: TGTGCCAGCAGCCAAGCGGCTAACTATGGCTACACCTTC.

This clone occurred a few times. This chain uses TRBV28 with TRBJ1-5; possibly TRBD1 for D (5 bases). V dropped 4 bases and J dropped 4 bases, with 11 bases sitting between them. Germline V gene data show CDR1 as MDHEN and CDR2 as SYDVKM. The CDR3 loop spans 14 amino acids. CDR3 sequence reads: CASSSGVGNQPQHF. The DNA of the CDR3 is TGTGCCAGCAGTTCGGGGGTAGGGAATCAGCCCCAGCATTTT.

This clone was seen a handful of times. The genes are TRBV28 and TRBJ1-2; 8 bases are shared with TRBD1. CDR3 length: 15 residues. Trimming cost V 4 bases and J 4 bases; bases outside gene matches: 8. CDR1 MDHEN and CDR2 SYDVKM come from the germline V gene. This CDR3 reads CASSSPGGSGYGYTF. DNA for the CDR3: TGTGCCAGCAGTTCCCCAGGGGGCTCGGGCTATGGCTACACCTTC.

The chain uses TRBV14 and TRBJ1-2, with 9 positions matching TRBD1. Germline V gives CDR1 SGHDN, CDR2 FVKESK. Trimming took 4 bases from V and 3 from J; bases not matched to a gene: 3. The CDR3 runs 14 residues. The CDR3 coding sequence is TGTGCCAGCAGCCCGACAGGGGGAGACTATGGCTACACCTTC. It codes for CASSPTGGDYGYTF.

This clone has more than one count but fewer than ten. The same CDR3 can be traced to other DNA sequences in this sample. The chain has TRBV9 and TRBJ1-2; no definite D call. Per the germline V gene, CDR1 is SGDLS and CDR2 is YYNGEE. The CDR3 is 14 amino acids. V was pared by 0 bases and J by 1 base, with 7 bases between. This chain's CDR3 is CASSVGGGNYGYTF. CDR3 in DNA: TGTGCCAGCAGCGTAGGTGGAGGTAACTATGGCTACACCTTC.

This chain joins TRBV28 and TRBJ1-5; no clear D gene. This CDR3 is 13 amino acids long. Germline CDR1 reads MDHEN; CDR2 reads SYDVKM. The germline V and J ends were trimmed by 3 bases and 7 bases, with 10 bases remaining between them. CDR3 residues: CASSLWADQPQHF. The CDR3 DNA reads TGTGCCAGCAGTTTGTGGGCAGACCAGCCCCAGCATTTT. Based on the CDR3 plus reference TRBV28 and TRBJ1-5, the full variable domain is DVKVTQSSRYLVKRTGEKVFLECVQDMDHENMFWYRQDPGLGLRLIYFSYDVKMKEKGDIPEGYSVSREKKERFSLILESASTNQTSMYLCASSLWADQPQHFGDGTRLSIL.

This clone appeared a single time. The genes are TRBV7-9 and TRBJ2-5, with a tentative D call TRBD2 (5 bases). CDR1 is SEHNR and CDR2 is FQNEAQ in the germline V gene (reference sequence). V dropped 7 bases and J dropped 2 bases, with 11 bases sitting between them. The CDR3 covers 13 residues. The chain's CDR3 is CASKAGAQETQYF. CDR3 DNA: TGTGCCAGCAAGGCGGGTGCACAAGAGACCCAGTACTTC. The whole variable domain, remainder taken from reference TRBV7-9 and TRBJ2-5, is DTGVSQNPRHKITKRGQNVTFRCDPISEHNRLYWYRQTLGQGPEFLTYFQNEAQLEKSRLLSDRFSAERPKGSFSTLEIQRTEQGDSAMYLCASKAGAQETQYFGPGTRLLVL.

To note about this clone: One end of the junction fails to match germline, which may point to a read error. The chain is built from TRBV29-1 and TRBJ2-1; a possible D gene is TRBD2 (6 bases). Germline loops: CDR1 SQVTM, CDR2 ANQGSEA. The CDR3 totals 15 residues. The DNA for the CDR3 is TGCAGCGTAGAAGGGAGGCTAGAGGACTACAATGAGCAGTTCTTC. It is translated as CSVEGRLEDYNEQFF.

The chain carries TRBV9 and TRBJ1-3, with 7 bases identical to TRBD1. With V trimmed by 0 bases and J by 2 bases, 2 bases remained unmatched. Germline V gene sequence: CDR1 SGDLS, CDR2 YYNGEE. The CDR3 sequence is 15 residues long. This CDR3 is CASSVDTGAGNTIYF. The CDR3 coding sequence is TGTGCCAGCAGCGTAGACACAGGGGCTGGAAACACCATATATTTT.

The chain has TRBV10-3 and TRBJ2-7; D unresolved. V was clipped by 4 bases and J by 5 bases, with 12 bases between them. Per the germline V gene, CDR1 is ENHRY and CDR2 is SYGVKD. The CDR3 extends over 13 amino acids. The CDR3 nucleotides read TGTGCCATCAGTGTTATGGGTGGGGACGAGCAGTACTTC. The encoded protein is CAISVMGGDEQYF.

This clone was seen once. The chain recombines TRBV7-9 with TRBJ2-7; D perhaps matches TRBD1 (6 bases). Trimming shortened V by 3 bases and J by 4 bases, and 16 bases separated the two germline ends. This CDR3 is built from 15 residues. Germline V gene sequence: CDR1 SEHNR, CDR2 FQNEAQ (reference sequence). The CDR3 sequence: CASSLLGALDYEQYF. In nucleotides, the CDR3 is TGTGCCAGCAGCTTGTTGGGGGCGCTGGATTACGAGCAGTACTTC.

In DNA, the CDR3 is TGCAGCGTTGAAGGAGGGCCGAGCGGATACGAGCAGTACTTC. This codes for CSVEGGPSGYEQYF. The chain joins TRBV29-1 to TRBJ2-7; weak D call: TRBD2 (5 bases). CDR3 length: 14 residues. The germline V gene encodes CDR1 SQVTM and CDR2 ANQGSEA. Trimming shortened V by 1 base and J by 4 bases, and 14 bases separated the two germline ends.

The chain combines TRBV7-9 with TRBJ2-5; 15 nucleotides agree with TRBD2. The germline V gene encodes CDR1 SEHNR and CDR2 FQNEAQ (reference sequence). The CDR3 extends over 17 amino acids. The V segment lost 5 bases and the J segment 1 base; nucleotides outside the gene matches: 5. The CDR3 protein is CASSPGLAGGLQETQYF. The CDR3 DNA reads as TGTGCCAGCAGCCCGGGACTAGCGGGGGGACTCCAAGAGACCCAGTACTTC.

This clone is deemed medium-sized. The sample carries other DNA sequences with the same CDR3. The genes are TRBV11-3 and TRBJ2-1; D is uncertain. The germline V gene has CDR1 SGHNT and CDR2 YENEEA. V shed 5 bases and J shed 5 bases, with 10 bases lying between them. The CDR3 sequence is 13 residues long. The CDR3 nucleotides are TGTGCCAGCAGCCCAGGACCCAACAATGAGCAGTTCTTC. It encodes CASSPGPNNEQFF.

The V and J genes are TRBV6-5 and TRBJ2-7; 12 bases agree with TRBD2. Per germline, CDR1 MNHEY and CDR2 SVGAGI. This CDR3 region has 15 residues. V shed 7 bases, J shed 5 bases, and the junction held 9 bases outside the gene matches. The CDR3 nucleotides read TGTGCCAGCACCCACCGACTAGCGGGAGACGACGAGCAGTACTTC. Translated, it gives CASTHRLAGDDEQYF.

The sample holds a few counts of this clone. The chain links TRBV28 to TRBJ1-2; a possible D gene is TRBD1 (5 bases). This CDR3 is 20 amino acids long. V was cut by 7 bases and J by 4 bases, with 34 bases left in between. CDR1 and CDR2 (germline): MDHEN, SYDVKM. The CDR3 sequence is CASIPLWGEEGDLRFYGYTF. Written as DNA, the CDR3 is TGTGCCAGCATCCCGTTGTGGGGAGAAGAAGGGGATCTCCGCTTCTATGGCTACACCTTC.

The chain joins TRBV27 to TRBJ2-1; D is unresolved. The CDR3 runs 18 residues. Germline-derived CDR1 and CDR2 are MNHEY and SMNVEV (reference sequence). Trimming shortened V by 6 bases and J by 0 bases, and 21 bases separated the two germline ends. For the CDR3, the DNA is TGTGCCAGCAGCCAGTCCAGCTCGCGACTGAGCTCCTACAATGAGCAGTTCTTC. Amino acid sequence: CASSQSSSRLSSYNEQFF.

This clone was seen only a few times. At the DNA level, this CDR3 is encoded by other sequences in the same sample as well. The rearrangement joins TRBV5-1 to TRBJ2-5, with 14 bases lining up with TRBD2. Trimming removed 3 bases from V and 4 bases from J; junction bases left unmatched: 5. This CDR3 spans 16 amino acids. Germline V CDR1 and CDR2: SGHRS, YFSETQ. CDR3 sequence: CASSSGLAGGGETQYF. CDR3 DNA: TGCGCCAGCAGCTCAGGACTAGCGGGGGGTGGAGAGACCCAGTACTTC.

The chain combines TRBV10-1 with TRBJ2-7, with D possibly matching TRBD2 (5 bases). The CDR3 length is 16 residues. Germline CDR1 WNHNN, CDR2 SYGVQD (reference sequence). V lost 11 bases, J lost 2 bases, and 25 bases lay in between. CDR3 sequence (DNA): TGCGCCTCAACCCCTATAATTTCCGGGGTCCCCTACGAGCAGTACTTC. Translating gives CASTPIISGVPYEQYF.

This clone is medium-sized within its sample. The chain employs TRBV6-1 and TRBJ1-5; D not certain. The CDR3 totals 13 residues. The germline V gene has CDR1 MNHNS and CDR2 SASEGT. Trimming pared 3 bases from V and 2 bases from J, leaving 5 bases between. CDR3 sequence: CASSDLGNQPQHF. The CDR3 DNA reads TGTGCCAGCAGTGACCTGGGCAATCAGCCCCAGCATTTT.

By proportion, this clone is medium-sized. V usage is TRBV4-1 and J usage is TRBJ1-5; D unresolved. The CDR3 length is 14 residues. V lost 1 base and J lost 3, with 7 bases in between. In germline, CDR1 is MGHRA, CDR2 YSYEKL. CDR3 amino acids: CASSQVGDNQPQHF. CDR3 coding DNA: TGCGCCAGCAGCCAAGTGGGAGACAATCAGCCCCAGCATTTT.

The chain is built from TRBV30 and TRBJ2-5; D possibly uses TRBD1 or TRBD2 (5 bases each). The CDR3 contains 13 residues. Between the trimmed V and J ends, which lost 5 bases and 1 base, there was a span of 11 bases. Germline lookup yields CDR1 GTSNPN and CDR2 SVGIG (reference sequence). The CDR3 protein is CAWGAGTQETQYF. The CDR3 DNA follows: TGTGCCTGGGGGGCCGGGACCCAAGAGACCCAGTACTTC.